The clone carrying this T cell receptor (beta chain) appeared once. V lost 3 bases and J lost 6, with 15 bases in between. The CDR3 is made up of 14 amino acids. CDR1 SQVTM and CDR2 ANQGSEA come from the germline V gene. These data are taken from a study of blood T cell repertoires in COVID-19. Background on the study: The origin of the acute and convalescent COVID-19 samples was the United States, Italy and Spain.

Followed longitudinally, the Seattle patients had been enrolled during active infection. In the authors' workflow: Cell counts per sample came from amplifying reference gene primers. Repertoires were generated with immunoSEQ multiplex PCR, while TCRdb's copy carries only in-frame clones and drops some. V and J calls and clone size follow that table, whereas D and trimming were derived from the DNA. The sample lists under 300,000 clones; around 90% were seen once. The chain joins TRBV29-1 to TRBJ2-1; D gene uncertain. The sequence derives from a woman aged 60-75 years with COVID-19, enrolled during active disease. Sequenced sample: peripheral blood. The CDR3 sequence is CSVEASVFSNEQFF. In DNA form, the CDR3 reads TGCAGCGTTGAGGCTAGTGTATTTAGCAATGAGCAGTTCTTC.